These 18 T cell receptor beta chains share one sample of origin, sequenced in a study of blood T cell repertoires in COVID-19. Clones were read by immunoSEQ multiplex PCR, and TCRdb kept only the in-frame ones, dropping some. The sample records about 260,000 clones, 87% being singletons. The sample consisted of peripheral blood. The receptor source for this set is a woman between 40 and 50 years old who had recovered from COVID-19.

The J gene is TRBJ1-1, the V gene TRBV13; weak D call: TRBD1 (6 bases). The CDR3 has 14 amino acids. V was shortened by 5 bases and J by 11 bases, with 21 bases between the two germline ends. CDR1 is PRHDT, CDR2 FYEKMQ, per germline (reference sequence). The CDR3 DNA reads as TGTGCCAGCAGCACAGGTCCAAGGACAGTGGAGGCTTTCTTT. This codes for CASSTGPRTVEAFF.

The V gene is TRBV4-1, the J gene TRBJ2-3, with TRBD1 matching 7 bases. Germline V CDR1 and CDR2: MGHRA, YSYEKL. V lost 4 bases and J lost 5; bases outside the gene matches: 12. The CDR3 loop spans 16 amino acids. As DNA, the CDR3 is TGCGCCAGCAGCCCTACAGGGGAATGGATTTTAGATACGCAGTATTTT. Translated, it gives CASSPTGEWILDTQYF.

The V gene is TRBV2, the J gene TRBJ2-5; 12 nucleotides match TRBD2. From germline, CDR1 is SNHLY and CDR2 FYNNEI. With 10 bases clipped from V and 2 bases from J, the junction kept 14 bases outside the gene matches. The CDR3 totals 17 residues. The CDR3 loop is CAIHDPLAGGGQETQYF. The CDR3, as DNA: TGTGCCATCCACGACCCTCTAGCGGGGGGGGGTCAAGAGACCCAGTACTTC.

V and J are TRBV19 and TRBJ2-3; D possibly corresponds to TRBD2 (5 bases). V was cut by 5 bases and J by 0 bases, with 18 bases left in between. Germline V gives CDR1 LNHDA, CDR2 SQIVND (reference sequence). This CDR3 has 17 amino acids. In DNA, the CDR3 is TGTGCCAGTAGTGGTGGGCACGAGGGTACCAGCACAGATACGCAGTATTTT. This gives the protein CASSGGHEGTSTDTQYF.

The CDR3 reads CSVEVQGGTEAFF. The CDR3 region has the DNA TGCAGCGTTGAGGTACAGGGCGGCACTGAAGCTTTCTTT. The rearrangement links TRBV29-1 to TRBJ1-1; D is perhaps TRBD1 (6 bases). CDR1 and CDR2 from the germline V gene are SQVTM and ANQGSEA. This CDR3 contains 13 residues. V lost 3 bases and J lost 4, with 12 bases in between. The variable domain in full, with the rest retrieved from reference TRBV29-1 and TRBJ1-1, is SAVISQKPSRDICQRGTSLTIQCQVDSQVTMMFWYRQQPGQSLTLIATANQGSEATYESGFVIDKFPISRPNLTFSTLTVSNMSPEDSSIYLCSVEVQGGTEAFFGQGTRLTVV.

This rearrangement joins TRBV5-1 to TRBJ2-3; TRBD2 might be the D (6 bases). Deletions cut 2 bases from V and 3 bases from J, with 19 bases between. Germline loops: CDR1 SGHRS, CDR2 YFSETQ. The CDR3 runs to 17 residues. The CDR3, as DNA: TGCGCCAGCAGCTTAGCCTTCGGGCGGGGTGGAACAGATACGCAGTATTTT. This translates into CASSLAFGRGGTDTQYF.

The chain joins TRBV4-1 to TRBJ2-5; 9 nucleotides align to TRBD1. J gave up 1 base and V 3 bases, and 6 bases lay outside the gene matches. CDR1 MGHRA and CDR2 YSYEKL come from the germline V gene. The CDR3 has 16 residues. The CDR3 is CASSHGQGSFQETQYF. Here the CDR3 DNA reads TGCGCCAGCAGCCATGGACAGGGGTCGTTCCAAGAGACCCAGTACTTC.

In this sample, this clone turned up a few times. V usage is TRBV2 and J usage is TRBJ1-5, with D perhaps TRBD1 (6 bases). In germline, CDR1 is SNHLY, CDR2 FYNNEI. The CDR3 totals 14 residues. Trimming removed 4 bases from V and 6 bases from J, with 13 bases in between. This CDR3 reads CASSVQGPGQPQHF. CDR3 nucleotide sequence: TGTGCCAGCAGTGTACAGGGACCGGGTCAGCCCCAGCATTTT.

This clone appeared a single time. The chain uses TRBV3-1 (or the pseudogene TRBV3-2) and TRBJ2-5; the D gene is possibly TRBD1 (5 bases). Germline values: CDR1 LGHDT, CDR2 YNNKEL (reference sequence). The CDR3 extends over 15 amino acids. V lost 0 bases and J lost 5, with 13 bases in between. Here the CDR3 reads CASSQEAGNWETQYF. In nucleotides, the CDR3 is TGTGCCAGCAGCCAAGAGGCAGGGAACTGGGAGACCCAGTACTTC.

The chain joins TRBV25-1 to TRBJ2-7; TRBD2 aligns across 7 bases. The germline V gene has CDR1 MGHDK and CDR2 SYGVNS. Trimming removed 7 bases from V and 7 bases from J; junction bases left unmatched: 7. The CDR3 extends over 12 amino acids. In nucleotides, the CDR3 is TGTGCCAGCACCGGGGGAGGGCGTGAGCAGTACTTC. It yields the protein CASTGGGREQYF.

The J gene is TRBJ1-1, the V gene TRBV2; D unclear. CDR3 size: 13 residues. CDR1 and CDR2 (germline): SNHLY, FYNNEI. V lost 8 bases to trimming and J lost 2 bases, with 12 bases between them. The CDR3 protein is CASLVEGNTEAFF. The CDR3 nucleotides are TGTGCCAGCTTGGTAGAGGGAAACACTGAAGCTTTCTTT.

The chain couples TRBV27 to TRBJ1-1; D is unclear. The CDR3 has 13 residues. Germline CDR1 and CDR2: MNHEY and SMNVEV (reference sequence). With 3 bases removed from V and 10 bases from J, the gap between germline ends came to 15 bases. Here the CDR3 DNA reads TGTGCCAGCAGTTTGAGTACGAAAACGAGAGCTTTCTTT. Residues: CASSLSTKTRAFF.

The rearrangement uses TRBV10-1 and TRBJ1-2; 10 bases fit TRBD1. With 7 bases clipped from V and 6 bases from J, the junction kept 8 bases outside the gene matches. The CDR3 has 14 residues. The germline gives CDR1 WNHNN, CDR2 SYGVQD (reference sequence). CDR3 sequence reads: CASTPDRGYDGYTF. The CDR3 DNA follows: TGCGCCAGCACTCCGGACAGGGGGTACGATGGCTACACCTTC.

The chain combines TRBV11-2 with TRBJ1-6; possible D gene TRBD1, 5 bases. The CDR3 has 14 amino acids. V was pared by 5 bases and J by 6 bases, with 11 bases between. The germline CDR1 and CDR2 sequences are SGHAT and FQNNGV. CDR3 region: CASSEDSSNSPLHF. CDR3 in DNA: TGTGCCAGCAGCGAAGACAGCAGTAATTCACCCCTCCACTTT.

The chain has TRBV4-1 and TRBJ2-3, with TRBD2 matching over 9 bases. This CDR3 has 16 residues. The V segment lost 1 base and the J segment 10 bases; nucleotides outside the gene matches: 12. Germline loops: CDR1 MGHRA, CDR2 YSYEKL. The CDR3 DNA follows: TGCGCCAGCAGCCAAGCCCAGCGGGGGGCCCCTATCCCGCAGTATTTT. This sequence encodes CASSQAQRGAPIPQYF.

CDR3 sequence reads: CASSAGTREKLFF. In nucleotides, the CDR3 is TGCGCCAGCAGCGCGGGGACGAGGGAAAAACTGTTTTTT. The chain has TRBV5-1 and TRBJ1-4, with TRBD1 as a possible D gene (5 bases). Trimming cost V 4 bases and J 8 bases, with 12 bases left between them. Per germline, CDR1 SGHRS and CDR2 YFSETQ. The CDR3 runs 13 residues. The variable domain in full, completed from reference TRBV5-1 and TRBJ1-4, reads KAGVTQTPRYLIKTRGQQVTLSCSPISGHRSVSWYQQTPGQGLQFLFEYFSETQRNKGNFPGRFSGRQFSNSRSEMNVSTLELGDSALYLCASSAGTREKLFFGSGTQLSVL.

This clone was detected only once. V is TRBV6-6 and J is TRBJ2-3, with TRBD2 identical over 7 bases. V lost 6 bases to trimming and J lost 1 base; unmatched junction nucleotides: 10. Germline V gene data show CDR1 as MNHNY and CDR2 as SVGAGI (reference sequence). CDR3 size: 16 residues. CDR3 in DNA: TGTGCCAGCAGCCGATCGTGGAGCGGGGGCACAGATACGCAGTATTTT. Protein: CASSRSWSGGTDTQYF.

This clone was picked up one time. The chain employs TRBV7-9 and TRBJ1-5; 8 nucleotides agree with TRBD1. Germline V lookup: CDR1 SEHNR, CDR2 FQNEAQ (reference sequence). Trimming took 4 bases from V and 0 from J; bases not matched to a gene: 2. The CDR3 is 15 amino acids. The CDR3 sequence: CASSSGQVSNQPQHF. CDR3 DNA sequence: TGTGCCAGCAGCTCGGGACAGGTTAGCAATCAGCCCCAGCATTTT.